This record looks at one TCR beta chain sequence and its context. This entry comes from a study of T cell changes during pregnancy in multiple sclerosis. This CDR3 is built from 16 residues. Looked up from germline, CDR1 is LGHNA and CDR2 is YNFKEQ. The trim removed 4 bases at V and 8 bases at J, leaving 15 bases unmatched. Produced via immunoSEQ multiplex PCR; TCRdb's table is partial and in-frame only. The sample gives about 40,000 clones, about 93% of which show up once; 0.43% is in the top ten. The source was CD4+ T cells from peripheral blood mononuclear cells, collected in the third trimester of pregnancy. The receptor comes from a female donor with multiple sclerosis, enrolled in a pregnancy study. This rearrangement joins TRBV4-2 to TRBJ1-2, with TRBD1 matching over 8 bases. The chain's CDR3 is CASSPQDISRGLGYTF. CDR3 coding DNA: TGTGCCAGCAGCCCACAAGATATAAGCAGGGGGCTAGGCTACACCTTC.